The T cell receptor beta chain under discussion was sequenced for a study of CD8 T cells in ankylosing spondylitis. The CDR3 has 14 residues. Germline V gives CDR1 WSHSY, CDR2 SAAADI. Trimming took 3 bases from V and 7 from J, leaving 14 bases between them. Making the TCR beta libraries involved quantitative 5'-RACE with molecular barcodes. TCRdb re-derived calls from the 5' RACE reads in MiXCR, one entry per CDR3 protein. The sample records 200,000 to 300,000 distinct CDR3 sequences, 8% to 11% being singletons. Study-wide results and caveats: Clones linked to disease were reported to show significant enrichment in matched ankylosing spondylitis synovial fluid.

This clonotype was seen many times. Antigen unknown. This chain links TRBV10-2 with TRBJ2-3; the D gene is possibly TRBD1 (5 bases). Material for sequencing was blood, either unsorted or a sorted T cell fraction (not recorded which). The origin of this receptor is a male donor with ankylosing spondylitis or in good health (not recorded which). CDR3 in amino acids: CASSEGDSLYTQYF. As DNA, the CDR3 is TGCGCCAGCAGTGAAGGGGATTCACTTTATACGCAGTATTTT.